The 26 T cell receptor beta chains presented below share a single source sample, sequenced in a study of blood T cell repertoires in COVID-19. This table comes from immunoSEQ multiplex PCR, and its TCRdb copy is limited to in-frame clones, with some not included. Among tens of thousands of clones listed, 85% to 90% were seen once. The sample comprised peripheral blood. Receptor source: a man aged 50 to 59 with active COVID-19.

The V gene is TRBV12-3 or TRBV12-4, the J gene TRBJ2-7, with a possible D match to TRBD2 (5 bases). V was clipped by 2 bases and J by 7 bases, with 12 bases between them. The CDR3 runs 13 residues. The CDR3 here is CASSLPGMGEQYF. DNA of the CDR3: TGTGCCAGCAGTTTACCGGGAATGGGGGAGCAGTACTTC.

The CDR3, as DNA: TGTGCCAGTAGTGGTGGGGGCGACGACACTGAAGCTTTCTTT. Its translation is CASSGGGDDTEAFF. This chain uses TRBV19 with TRBJ1-1, with a possible D match to TRBD1 (6 bases). The CDR3 length is 14 residues. Germline values: CDR1 LNHDA, CDR2 SQIVND (reference sequence). Trimming removed 5 bases from V and 3 bases from J, with 13 bases in between. Full variable domain (rest looked up from reference TRBV19 and TRBJ1-1): DGGITQSPKYLFRKEGQNVTLSCEQNLNHDAMYWYRQDPGQGLRLIYYSQIVNDFQKGDIAEGYSVSREKKESFPLTVTSAQKNPTAFYLCASSGGGDDTEAFFGQGTRLTVV.

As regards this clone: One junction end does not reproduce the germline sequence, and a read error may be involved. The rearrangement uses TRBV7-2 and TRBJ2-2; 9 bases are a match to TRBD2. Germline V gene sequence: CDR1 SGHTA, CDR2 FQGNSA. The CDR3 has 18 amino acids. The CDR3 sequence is CASSLATASAREGGELFF. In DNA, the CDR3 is TGTGCCAGCAGCCTAGCAACAGCATCGGCGCGGGAGGGCGGGGAGCTGTTTTTT.

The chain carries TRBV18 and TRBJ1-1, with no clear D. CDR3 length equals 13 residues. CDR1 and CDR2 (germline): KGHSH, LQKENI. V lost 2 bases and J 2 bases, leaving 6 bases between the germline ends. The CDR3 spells CASSPSSNTEAFF. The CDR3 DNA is TGTGCCAGCTCACCATCCAGTAACACTGAAGCTTTCTTT.

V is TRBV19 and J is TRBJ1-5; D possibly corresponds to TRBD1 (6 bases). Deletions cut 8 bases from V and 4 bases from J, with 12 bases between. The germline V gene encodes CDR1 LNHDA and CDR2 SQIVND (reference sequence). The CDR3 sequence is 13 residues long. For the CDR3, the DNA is TGTGCCAGTCGAACAGGGTGGAATCAGCCCCAGCATTTT. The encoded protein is CASRTGWNQPQHF.

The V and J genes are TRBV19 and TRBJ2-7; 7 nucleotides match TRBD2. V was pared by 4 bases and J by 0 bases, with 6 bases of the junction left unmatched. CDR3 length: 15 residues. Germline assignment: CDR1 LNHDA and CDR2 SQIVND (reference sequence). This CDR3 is CASSTRAGSSYEQYF. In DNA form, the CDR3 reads TGTGCCAGTAGTACCAGAGCGGGAAGCTCCTACGAGCAGTACTTC.

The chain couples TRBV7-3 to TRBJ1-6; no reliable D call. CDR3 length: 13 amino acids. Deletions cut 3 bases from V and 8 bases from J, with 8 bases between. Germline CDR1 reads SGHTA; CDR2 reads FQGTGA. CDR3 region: CASSFQRYSPLHF. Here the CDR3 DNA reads TGTGCCAGCAGCTTCCAGCGGTATTCACCCCTCCACTTT.

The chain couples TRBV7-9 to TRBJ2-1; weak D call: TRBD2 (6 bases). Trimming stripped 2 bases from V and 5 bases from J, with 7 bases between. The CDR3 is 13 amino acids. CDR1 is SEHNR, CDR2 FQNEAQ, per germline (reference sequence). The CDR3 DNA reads TGTGCCAGCAGCTTACGACTAGACAATGAGCAGTTCTTC. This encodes CASSLRLDNEQFF.

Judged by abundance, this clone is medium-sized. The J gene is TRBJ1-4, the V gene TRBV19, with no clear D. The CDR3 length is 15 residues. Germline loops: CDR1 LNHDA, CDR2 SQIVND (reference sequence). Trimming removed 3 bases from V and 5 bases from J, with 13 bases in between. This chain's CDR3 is CASSMTWSSNEKLFF. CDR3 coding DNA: TGTGCCAGTAGTATGACTTGGTCGTCGAATGAAAAACTGTTTTTT.

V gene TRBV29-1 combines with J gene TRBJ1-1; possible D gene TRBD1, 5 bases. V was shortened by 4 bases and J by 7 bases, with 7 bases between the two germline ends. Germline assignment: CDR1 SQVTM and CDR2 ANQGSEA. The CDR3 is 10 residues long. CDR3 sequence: CSVGQGEAFF. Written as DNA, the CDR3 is TGCAGCGTTGGGCAGGGTGAAGCTTTCTTT.

CDR3 coding DNA: TGTGCCAGCAGTCCCGGGACATCCCGGGGCACTGAAGCTTTCTTT. Its translation: CASSPGTSRGTEAFF. The V gene is TRBV27, the J gene TRBJ1-1; possibly TRBD1 for D (6 bases). Germline CDR1 MNHEY, CDR2 SMNVEV (reference sequence). The CDR3 totals 15 residues. The V end was cut by 5 bases, the J end by 4 bases, with 17 bases between.

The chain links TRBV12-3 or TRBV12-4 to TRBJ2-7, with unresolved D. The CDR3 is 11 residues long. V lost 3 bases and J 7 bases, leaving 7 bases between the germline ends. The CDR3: CASSFGLEQYF. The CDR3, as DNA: TGTGCCAGCAGTTTCGGTCTGGAGCAGTACTTC.

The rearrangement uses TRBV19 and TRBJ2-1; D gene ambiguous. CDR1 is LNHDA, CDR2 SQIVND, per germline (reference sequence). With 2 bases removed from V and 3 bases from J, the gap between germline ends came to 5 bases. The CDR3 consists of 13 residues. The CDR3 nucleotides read TGTGCCAGTAGTATAACAGTCTACAATGAGCAGTTCTTC. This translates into CASSITVYNEQFF.

CDR3 coding DNA: TGTGCCAGCAGCCCGAGGTTTGACTATGGCTACACCTTC. Translated, it gives CASSPRFDYGYTF. The chain joins TRBV11-2 to TRBJ1-2; D is undetermined. Deletions cut 5 bases from V and 3 bases from J, with 10 bases between. Germline-derived CDR1 and CDR2 are SGHAT and FQNNGV. This CDR3 spans 13 amino acids.

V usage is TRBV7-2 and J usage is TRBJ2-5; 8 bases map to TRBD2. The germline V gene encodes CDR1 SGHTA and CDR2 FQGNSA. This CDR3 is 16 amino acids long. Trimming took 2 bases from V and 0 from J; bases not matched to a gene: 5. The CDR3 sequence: CASSLWTSRNQETQYF. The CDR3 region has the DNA TGTGCCAGCAGCTTATGGACTAGCCGGAACCAAGAGACCCAGTACTTC.

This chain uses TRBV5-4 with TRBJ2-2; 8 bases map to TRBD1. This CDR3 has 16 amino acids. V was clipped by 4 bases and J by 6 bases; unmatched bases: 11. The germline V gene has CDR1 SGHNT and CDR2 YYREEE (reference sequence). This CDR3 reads CASSPRNRGSAGELFF. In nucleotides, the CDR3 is TGTGCCAGCAGCCCTCGGAACAGGGGGTCAGCCGGGGAGCTGTTTTTT.

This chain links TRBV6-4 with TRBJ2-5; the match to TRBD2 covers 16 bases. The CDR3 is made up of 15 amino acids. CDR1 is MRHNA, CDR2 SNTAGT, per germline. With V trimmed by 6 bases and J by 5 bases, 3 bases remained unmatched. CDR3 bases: TGTGCCAGCAGAGGGACTAGCGGGAGGGGGGAGACCCAGTACTTC. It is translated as CASRGTSGRGETQYF.

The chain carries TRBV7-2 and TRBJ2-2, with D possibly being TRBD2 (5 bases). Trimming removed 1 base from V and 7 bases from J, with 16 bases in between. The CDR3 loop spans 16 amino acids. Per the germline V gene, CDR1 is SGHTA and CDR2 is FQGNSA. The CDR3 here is CASSLGASLADGELFF. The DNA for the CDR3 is TGTGCCAGCAGCTTAGGGGCTAGCTTGGCGGACGGGGAGCTGTTTTTT.

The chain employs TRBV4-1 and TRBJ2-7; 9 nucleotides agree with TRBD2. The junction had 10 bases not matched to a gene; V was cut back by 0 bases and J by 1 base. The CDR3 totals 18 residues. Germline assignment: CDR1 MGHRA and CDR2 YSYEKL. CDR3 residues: CASSQDWPSGTRSYEQYF. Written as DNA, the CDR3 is TGCGCCAGCAGCCAAGATTGGCCTAGCGGGACAAGGTCCTACGAGCAGTACTTC.

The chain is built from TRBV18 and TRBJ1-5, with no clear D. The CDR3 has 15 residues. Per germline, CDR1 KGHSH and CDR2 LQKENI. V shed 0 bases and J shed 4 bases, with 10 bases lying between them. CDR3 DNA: TGTGCCAGCTCACCACCGGGCAGTGGGAATCAGCCCCAGCATTTT. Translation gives CASSPPGSGNQPQHF.

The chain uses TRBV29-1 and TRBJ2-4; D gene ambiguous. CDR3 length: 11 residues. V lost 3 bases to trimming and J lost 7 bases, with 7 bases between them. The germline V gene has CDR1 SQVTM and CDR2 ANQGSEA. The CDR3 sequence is CSVEIRNIQYF. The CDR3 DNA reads TGCAGCGTTGAGATTCGGAACATTCAGTACTTC.

CDR3 region: CASSQQGIVSEKLFF. DNA of the CDR3: TGTGCCAGCAGCCAACAGGGCATTGTTTCTGAAAAACTGTTTTTT. V usage is TRBV5-5 and J usage is TRBJ1-4, with D maybe TRBD1 (6 bases). CDR1 is SGHKS, CDR2 YYEKEE, per germline (reference sequence). The V end lost 4 bases, the J end lost 7 bases, and 17 bases lay between the germline ends. The CDR3 is 15 residues long. Using reference TRBV5-5 and TRBJ1-4 for the parts outside the CDR3, the full variable domain is DAGVTQSPTHLIKTRGQQVTLRCSPISGHKSVSWYQQVLGQGPQFIFQYYEKEERGRGNFPDRFSARQFPNYSSELNVNALLLGDSALYLCASSQQGIVSEKLFFGSGTQLSVL.

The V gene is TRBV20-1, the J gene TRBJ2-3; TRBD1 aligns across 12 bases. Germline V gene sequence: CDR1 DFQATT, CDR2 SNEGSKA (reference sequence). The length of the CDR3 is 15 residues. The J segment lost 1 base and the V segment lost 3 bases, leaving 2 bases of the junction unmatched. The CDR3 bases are TGCAGTGCTAGTGGGACAGGGGGCCGCACAGATACGCAGTATTTT. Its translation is CSASGTGGRTDTQYF.

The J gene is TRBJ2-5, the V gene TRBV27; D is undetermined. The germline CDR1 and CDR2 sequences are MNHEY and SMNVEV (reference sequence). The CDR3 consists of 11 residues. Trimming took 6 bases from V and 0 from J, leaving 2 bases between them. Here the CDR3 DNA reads TGTGCCAGCAGCTACCAAGAGACCCAGTACTTC. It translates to CASSYQETQYF.

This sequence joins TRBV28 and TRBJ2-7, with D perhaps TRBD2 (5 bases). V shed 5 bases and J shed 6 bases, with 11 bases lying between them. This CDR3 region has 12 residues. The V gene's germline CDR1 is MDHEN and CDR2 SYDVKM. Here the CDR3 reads CASSPPGGEQYF. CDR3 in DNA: TGTGCCAGCAGTCCCCCCGGAGGCGAGCAGTACTTC. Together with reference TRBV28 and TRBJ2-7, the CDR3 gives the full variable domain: DVKVTQSSRYLVKRTGEKVFLECVQDMDHENMFWYRQDPGLGLRLIYFSYDVKMKEKGDIPEGYSVSREKKERFSLILESASTNQTSMYLCASSPPGGEQYFGPGTRLTVT.

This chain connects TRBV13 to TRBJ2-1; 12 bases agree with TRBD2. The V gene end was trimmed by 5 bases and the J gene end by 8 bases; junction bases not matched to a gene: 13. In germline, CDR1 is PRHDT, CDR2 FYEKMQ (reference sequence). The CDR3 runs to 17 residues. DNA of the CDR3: TGTGCCAGCAGCACGAAGGGACTAGCGGGCCCAAGGGATGAGCAGTTCTTC. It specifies CASSTKGLAGPRDEQFF.